The 24 T cell receptor beta chains presented below share a single source sample, sequenced in a study of shared clonotypes between healthy human individuals. TCRdb's table, derived via immunoSEQ multiplex PCR, lists solely in-frame clones and lacks some. The sample lists 550,000 to 600,000 clones, 98% seen once, with less than 0.35% in the top ten. Terminally differentiated effector memory CD45RA+ cells were left out of the naive CD8 fraction, which was CD45RO-negative and positively selected for CCR7. The specimen sequenced was naive CD8+ T cells sorted from blood. These receptors came from a man aged 25-45 years in good health.

The chain is built from TRBV5-4 and TRBJ1-2, with D perhaps TRBD1 (5 bases). The germline CDR1 and CDR2 sequences are SGHNT and YYREEE (reference sequence). The CDR3 spans 17 residues. With 3 bases removed from V and 6 bases from J, the gap between germline ends came to 24 bases. The CDR3 DNA is TGTGCCAGCAGCTCCCACCCCACCCCCCAGGGAGGGGATGGCTACACCTTC. It yields the protein CASSSHPTPQGGDGYTF. Together with reference TRBV5-4 and TRBJ1-2, the CDR3 gives the full variable domain: ETGVTQSPTHLIKTRGQQVTLRCSSQSGHNTVSWYQQALGQGPQFIFQYYREEENGRGNFPPRFSGLQFPNYSSELNVNALELDDSALYLCASSSHPTPQGGDGYTFGSGTRLTVV.

The V call is TRBV7-9, the J call TRBJ2-2; D not resolved. Germline-derived CDR1 and CDR2 are SEHNR and FQNEAQ (reference sequence). This CDR3 spans 12 amino acids. V lost 10 bases and J 1 base, leaving 7 bases between the germline ends. In DNA, the CDR3 is TGTGCCACTCTAGGGAACACCGGGGAGCTGTTTTTT. This gives the protein CATLGNTGELFF.

The chain joins TRBV4-1 to TRBJ2-1, with 9 nucleotides matching TRBD2. Germline V lookup: CDR1 MGHRA, CDR2 YSYEKL. The CDR3 consists of 17 residues. V lost 1 base, J lost 3 bases, and 7 bases stayed unmatched. Written as DNA, the CDR3 is TGCGCCAGCAGCCAAGCGCTCGCGGGAGGGGGCTACAATGAGCAGTTCTTC. Translation: CASSQALAGGGYNEQFF.

The chain combines TRBV2 with TRBJ2-3, with D perhaps matching TRBD1 or TRBD2 (5 bases each). Trimming removed 9 bases from V and 0 bases from J, with 16 bases in between. Germline-derived CDR1 and CDR2 are SNHLY and FYNNEI. The length of the CDR3 is 15 residues. The DNA for the CDR3 is TGTGCCAGTGACCGAGGGGTGACTAGCACAGATACGCAGTATTTT. Protein sequence: CASDRGVTSTDTQYF.

The genes are TRBV27 and TRBJ1-5, with TRBD1 as a possible D gene (6 bases). Germline V lookup: CDR1 MNHEY, CDR2 SMNVEV (reference sequence). The V gene lost 6 bases and the J gene lost 6 bases, with 15 bases spanning the gap. The CDR3 loop spans 14 amino acids. The CDR3 region is CASRDLQGFQPQHF. The CDR3 region has the DNA TGTGCCAGCAGGGACTTACAGGGTTTTCAGCCCCAGCATTTT.

As concerns this clone: This sample includes further DNA sequences coding for the same CDR3. The chain is built from TRBV5-1 and TRBJ2-5; 9 bases are shared with TRBD1. Germline CDR1 is SGHRS and CDR2 is YFSETQ. The CDR3 totals 13 residues. V dropped 2 bases and J dropped 5; count of bases not matched to a gene: 1. This chain's CDR3 is CASSLGQGETQYF. The CDR3 DNA is TGCGCCAGCAGCTTAGGACAGGGGGAGACCCAGTACTTC.

V usage is TRBV15 and J usage is TRBJ2-5; 12 bases line up with TRBD2. CDR3 length: 20 amino acids. The germline gives CDR1 LNHNV, CDR2 YYDKDF (reference sequence). V shed 4 bases, J shed 1 base, and the junction held 16 bases outside the gene matches. The CDR3 loop reads CATSNGRTSGDLQGQETQYF. The CDR3 nucleotides are TGTGCCACCAGCAACGGCAGGACTAGCGGGGACCTACAGGGCCAAGAGACCCAGTACTTC.

The rearrangement joins TRBV13 to TRBJ2-7; D might be TRBD2 (6 bases). The CDR3 length is 14 residues. V lost 0 bases, J lost 6 bases, and 12 bases lay in between. Germline assignment: CDR1 PRHDT and CDR2 FYEKMQ (reference sequence). In nucleotides, the CDR3 is TGTGCCAGCAGCTTAGGGCTAGCGAGAGGCGAGCAGTACTTC. Translation gives CASSLGLARGEQYF.

CDR3 residues: CASSLFVLRGGSPQHF. The CDR3 coding sequence is TGTGCCAGCAGCTTATTCGTACTCCGGGGGGGCAGCCCCCAGCATTTT. The rearrangement uses TRBV7-8 and TRBJ1-5; D is perhaps TRBD1 (6 bases). The CDR3 has 16 amino acids. CDR1 is SGHVS and CDR2 is FQNEAQ in the germline V gene. Deletions cut 2 bases from V and 10 bases from J, with 21 bases between.

Comment on this clone: The identical CDR3 is also encoded by other nucleotide sequences in the sample. The J gene is TRBJ1-1, the V gene TRBV5-4, with D possibly being TRBD1 (5 bases). The CDR3 runs to 12 residues. The V end was cut by 1 base, the J end by 4 bases, with 5 bases between. Germline V gene lookup returns CDR1 SGHNT and CDR2 YYREEE (reference sequence). The CDR3 DNA is TGTGCCAGCAGCTTGACAGGCACTGAAGCTTTCTTT. Translated, it gives CASSLTGTEAFF.

The rearrangement uses TRBV11-2 and TRBJ1-1, with D uncertain. The V gene lost 4 bases and the J gene lost 1 base, with 1 base spanning the gap. Germline V gene data show CDR1 as SGHAT and CDR2 as FQNNGV. The CDR3 contains 11 residues. In DNA, the CDR3 is TGTGCCAGCAGCTCGAACACTGAAGCTTTCTTT. Encoded protein: CASSSNTEAFF. Filled out from reference TRBV11-2 and TRBJ1-1, the complete variable domain reads EAGVAQSPRYKIIEKRQSVAFWCNPISGHATLYWYQQILGQGPKLLIQFQNNGVVDDSQLPKDRFSAERLKGVDSTLKIQPAKLEDSAVYLCASSSNTEAFFGQGTRLTVV.

The V and J genes are TRBV5-4 and TRBJ2-3; 11 nucleotides agree with TRBD2. With 2 bases clipped from V and 4 bases from J, the junction kept 0 bases outside the gene matches. The germline V gene has CDR1 SGHNT and CDR2 YYREEE (reference sequence). This CDR3 spans 14 amino acids. The CDR3 sequence: CASSFSGGADTQYF. CDR3 coding DNA: TGTGCCAGCAGCTTTAGCGGGGGGGCAGATACGCAGTATTTT.

J is TRBJ2-5 and V is TRBV2; TRBD2 aligns across 9 bases. The germline V gene encodes CDR1 SNHLY and CDR2 FYNNEI. The CDR3 runs 15 residues. V was clipped by 7 bases and J by 4 bases; unmatched bases: 10. CDR3 amino acids: CASIYRLADSETQYF. The CDR3 DNA sequence: TGTGCCAGCATTTATAGACTAGCGGATTCAGAGACCCAGTACTTC.

The CDR3, as DNA: TGTGCCAGCAGTGAATATTGGGAACTGGGTGAGACCCAGTACTTC. Translation gives CASSEYWELGETQYF. The V and J genes are TRBV6-1 and TRBJ2-5; D not certain. CDR1 is MNHNS, CDR2 SASEGT, per germline. This CDR3 is 15 amino acids long. Between the trimmed V and J ends, which lost 2 bases and 5 bases, there was a span of 15 bases.

V is TRBV28 and J is TRBJ1-4; D gene unclear. The germline gives CDR1 MDHEN, CDR2 SYDVKM. Between the trimmed V and J ends, which lost 4 bases and 8 bases, there was a span of 20 bases. The CDR3 consists of 16 residues. CDR3 coding DNA: TGTGCCAGCAGTTCCCTCCCCTCGGAACTGGGCGAAAAACTGTTTTTT. The encoded protein is CASSSLPSELGEKLFF.

The rearrangement links TRBV6-5 to TRBJ2-7; D possibly corresponds to TRBD1 (5 bases). The CDR3 contains 14 residues. V lost 0 bases, J lost 5 bases, and 11 bases lay in between. Germline V CDR1 and CDR2: MNHEY, SVGAGI. CDR3: CASSYSRQSHEQYF. The CDR3 nucleotides are TGTGCCAGCAGTTACTCGAGACAGAGCCACGAGCAGTACTTC.

The chain employs TRBV10-3 and TRBJ1-2, with 7 positions matching TRBD1. The CDR3 loop spans 16 amino acids. Germline CDR1 reads ENHRY; CDR2 reads SYGVKD. J was trimmed by 7 bases and V by 3 bases; bases with no gene match: 14. The CDR3 here is CAISDNVDRVISGYTF. The CDR3 DNA is TGTGCCATCAGTGATAATGTCGACAGGGTGATATCTGGCTACACCTTC.

This chain joins TRBV7-8 and TRBJ2-3, with 10 bases aligning to TRBD2. V shed 5 bases, J shed 7 bases, and the junction held 12 bases outside the gene matches. Per germline, CDR1 SGHVS and CDR2 FQNEAQ. This CDR3 is built from 16 residues. The CDR3 nucleotides are TGTGCCAGCAGCCCACCAGCGGGAGGGCAATCCAATACGCAGTATTTT. The encoded protein is CASSPPAGGQSNTQYF. The complete variable domain, with remaining parts taken from reference TRBV7-8 and TRBJ2-3, reads GAGVSQSPRYKVAKRGQDVALRCDPISGHVSLFWYQQALGQGPEFLTYFQNEAQLDKSGLPSDRFFAERPEGSVSTLKIQRTQQEDSAVYLCASSPPAGGQSNTQYFGPGTRLTVL.

CDR3 nucleotide sequence: TGCAGCGTTGAAGACTTCCCGGGACAAGATTATGGCTACACCTTC. Amino acid sequence: CSVEDFPGQDYGYTF. The rearrangement uses TRBV29-1 and TRBJ1-2, with D maybe TRBD1 (6 bases). With 0 bases removed from V and 5 bases from J, the gap between germline ends came to 16 bases. Germline loops: CDR1 SQVTM, CDR2 ANQGSEA. CDR3 size: 15 residues.

The chain links TRBV10-3 to TRBJ2-7; D is possibly TRBD2 (7 bases). V was clipped by 4 bases and J by 4 bases, with 14 bases between them. The CDR3 has 14 amino acids. Per germline, CDR1 ENHRY and CDR2 SYGVKD. The CDR3 loop reads CAISGTQGGYEQYF. The CDR3 DNA sequence: TGTGCCATCAGTGGGACACAGGGAGGGTACGAGCAGTACTTC.

This chain uses TRBV29-1 with TRBJ2-3; the match to TRBD1 covers 8 bases. The CDR3 is 14 residues long. The junction had 8 bases not matched to a gene; V was cut back by 7 bases and J by 2 bases. Germline V lookup: CDR1 SQVTM, CDR2 ANQGSEA. DNA of the CDR3: TGCAGCGGAGGTAGGACAGGGCTCACAGATACGCAGTATTTT. Residues: CSGGRTGLTDTQYF.

The V gene is TRBV9, the J gene TRBJ2-5; 7 bases align to TRBD2. The CDR3 covers 15 residues. J lost 5 bases, V lost 0 bases, and 7 bases had no gene match. Germline CDR1 and CDR2: SGDLS and YYNGEE. This chain's CDR3 is CASSVVAGVMETQYF. CDR3 DNA sequence: TGTGCCAGCAGCGTAGTGGCGGGAGTGATGGAGACCCAGTACTTC.

The chain carries TRBV7-2 and TRBJ2-7, with 8 bases that match TRBD1. The CDR3 consists of 14 residues. Losses at the gene ends were 5 bases for V and 5 bases for J; bases not matched to a gene: 8. In germline, CDR1 is SGHTA, CDR2 FQGNSA. The CDR3 coding sequence is TGTGCCAGCAGCATCGGACAGGGTGTCGACGAGCAGTACTTC. It is translated as CASSIGQGVDEQYF.

In nucleotides, the CDR3 is TGTGCCAGCAGCTTTCGACAGGGTTTCAATGGCTACACCTTC. It specifies CASSFRQGFNGYTF. The chain carries TRBV7-2 and TRBJ1-2, with 7 nucleotides matching TRBD1. With 3 bases clipped from V and 6 bases from J, the junction kept 7 bases outside the gene matches. Germline V gene lookup returns CDR1 SGHTA and CDR2 FQGNSA. The CDR3 loop spans 14 amino acids.